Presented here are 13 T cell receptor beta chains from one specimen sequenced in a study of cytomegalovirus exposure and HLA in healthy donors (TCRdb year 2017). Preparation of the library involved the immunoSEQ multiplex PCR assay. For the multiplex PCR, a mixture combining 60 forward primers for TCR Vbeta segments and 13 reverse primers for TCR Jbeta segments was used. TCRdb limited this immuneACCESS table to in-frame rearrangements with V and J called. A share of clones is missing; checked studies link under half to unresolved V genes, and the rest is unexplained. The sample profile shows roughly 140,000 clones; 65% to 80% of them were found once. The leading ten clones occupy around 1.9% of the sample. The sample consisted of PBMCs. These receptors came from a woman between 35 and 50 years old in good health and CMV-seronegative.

In nucleotides, the CDR3 is TGTGCCAGCAGCCCTGAGGACAATGCCTACGAGCAGTACTTC. It is translated as CASSPEDNAYEQYF. J is TRBJ2-7 and V is TRBV7-9, with a possible D match to TRBD1 (5 bases). The CDR3 consists of 14 residues. Germline CDR1 reads SEHNR; CDR2 reads FQNEAQ (reference sequence). Trimming took 5 bases from V and 2 from J, leaving 13 bases between them.

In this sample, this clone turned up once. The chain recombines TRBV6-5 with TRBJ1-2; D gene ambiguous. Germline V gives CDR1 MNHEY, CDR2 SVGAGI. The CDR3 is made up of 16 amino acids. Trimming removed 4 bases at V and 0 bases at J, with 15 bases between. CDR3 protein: CASSFVASQTNYGYTF. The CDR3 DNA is TGTGCCAGCAGTTTCGTAGCCAGCCAAACTAACTATGGCTACACCTTC.

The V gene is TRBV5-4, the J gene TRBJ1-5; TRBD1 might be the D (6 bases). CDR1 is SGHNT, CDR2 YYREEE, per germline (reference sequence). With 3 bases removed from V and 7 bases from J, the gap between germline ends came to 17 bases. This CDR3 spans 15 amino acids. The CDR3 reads CASSWGPGQAQPQHF. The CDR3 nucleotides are TGTGCCAGCAGCTGGGGGCCGGGGCAGGCGCAGCCCCAGCATTTT.

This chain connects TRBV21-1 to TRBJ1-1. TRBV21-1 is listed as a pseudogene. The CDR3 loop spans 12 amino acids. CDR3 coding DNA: TGTGCCAGCAGTATTTGGAACACTGAAGCTTTCTTT. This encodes CASSIWNTEAFF.

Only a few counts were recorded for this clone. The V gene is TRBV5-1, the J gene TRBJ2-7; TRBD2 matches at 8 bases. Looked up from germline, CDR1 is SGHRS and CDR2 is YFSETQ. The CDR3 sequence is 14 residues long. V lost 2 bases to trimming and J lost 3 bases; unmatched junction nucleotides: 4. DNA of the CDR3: TGCGCCAGCAGCTTCGGGGGGGCGATCTACGAGCAGTACTTC. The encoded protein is CASSFGGAIYEQYF.

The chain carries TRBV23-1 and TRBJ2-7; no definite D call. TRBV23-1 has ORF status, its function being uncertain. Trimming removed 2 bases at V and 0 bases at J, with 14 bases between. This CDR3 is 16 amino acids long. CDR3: CASSQQTGSRSYEQYF. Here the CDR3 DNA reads TGCGCCAGCAGTCAACAAACCGGGTCCCGCTCCTACGAGCAGTACTTC.

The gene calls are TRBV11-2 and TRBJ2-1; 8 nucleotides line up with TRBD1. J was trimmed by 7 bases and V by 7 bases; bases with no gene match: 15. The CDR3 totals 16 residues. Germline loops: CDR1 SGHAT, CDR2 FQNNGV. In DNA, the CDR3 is TGTGCCAGCACGGTGGTAGTGGGACAGGCCTCGAATGAGCAGTTCTTC. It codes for CASTVVVGQASNEQFF.

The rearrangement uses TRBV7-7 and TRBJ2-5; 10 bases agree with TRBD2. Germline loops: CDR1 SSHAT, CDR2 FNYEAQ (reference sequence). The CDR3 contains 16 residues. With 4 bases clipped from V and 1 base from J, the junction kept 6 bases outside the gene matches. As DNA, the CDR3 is TGTGCCAGCAGCTCAAATAGCGGGGGGCGCCAAGAGACCCAGTACTTC. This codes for CASSSNSGGRQETQYF.

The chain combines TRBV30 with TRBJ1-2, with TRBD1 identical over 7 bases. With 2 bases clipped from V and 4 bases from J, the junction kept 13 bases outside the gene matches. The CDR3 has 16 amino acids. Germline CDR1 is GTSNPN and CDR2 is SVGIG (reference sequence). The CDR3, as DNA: TGTGCCTGGAGTCTCGGGTGGGCAGGGGGTCGCTATGGCTACACCTTC. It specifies CAWSLGWAGGRYGYTF.

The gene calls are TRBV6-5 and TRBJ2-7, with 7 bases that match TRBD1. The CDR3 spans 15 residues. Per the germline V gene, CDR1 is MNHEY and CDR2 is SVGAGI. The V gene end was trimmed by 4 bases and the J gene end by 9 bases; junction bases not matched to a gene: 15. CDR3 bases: TGTGCCAGCAGTTCCGAGGGACAGCTCGGGGATAGGCAGTACTTC. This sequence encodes CASSSEGQLGDRQYF.

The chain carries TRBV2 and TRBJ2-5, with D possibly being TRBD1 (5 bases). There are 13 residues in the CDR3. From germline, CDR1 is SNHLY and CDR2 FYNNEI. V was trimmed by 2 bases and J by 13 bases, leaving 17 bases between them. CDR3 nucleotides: TGTGCCAGCAGTGAAAGGGGTGTTTGGTCGCGGTACTTC. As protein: CASSERGVWSRYF.

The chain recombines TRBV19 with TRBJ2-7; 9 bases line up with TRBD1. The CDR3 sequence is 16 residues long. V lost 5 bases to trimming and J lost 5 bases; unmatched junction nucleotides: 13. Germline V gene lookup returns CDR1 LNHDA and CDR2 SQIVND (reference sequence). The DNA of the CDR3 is TGTGCCAGTAGTCCACTGGGTGGGACAGGGTATAACGAGCAGTACTTC. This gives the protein CASSPLGGTGYNEQYF.

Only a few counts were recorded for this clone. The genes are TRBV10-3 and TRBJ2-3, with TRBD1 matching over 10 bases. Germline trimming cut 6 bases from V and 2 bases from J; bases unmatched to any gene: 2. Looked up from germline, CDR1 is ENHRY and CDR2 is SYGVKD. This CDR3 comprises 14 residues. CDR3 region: CAISGQGVTDTQYF. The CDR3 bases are TGTGCCATCAGCGGACAGGGGGTCACAGATACGCAGTATTTT.